Listed below are T cell receptor beta chains from one sample, sequenced in a study of blood T cell repertoires in COVID-19. Produced via immunoSEQ multiplex PCR; TCRdb's table is partial and in-frame only. The profile shows 80,000 to 100,000 clones, roughly 86% of them singletons. The sample taken for sequencing was peripheral blood. These receptor sequences come from a human donor in a cohort sampled during active COVID-19. Each CDR3 is given with its conserved first and last residue. D genes are given only for firm matches. Clone size is stated in some rows and not others, as once, few, many or a class when expanded.

clone size: -
V gene: TRBV11-2
CDR3 length: 16
D gene: TRBD1
J gene: TRBJ2-7
CDR3 protein: CASSHLSGGSFYEQYF
CDR3 DNA: TGTGCCAGCAGCCACCTATCAGGGGGTTCCTTCTACGAGCAGTACTTC

clone size: -
V gene: TRBV5-5
CDR3 length: 14
D gene: -
J gene: TRBJ2-3
CDR3 protein: CASSLGTSTDTQYF
CDR3 DNA: TGTGCCAGCAGCTTGGGGACAAGCACAGATACGCAGTATTTT

clone size: -
V gene: TRBV28
CDR3 length: 14
D gene: TRBD2
J gene: TRBJ2-7
CDR3 protein: CASSQLAGTYEQYF
CDR3 DNA: TGTGCCAGCAGTCAACTAGCGGGAACGTACGAGCAGTACTTC

clone size: -
V gene: TRBV9
CDR3 length: 14
D gene: -
J gene: TRBJ2-7
CDR3 protein: CASSVGIAAYEQYF
CDR3 DNA: TGTGCCAGCAGCGTGGGCATAGCGGCCTACGAGCAGTACTTC

clone size: -
V gene: TRBV28
CDR3 length: 15
D gene: TRBD1
J gene: TRBJ1-5
CDR3 protein: CASTGQGPSNQPQHF
CDR3 DNA: TGTGCCAGCACCGGACAGGGCCCGAGCAATCAGCCCCAGCATTTT

clone size: once
V gene: TRBV5-1
CDR3 length: 14
D gene: -
J gene: TRBJ1-1
CDR3 protein: CASSLNEGGTEAFF
CDR3 DNA: TGCGCCAGCAGCTTGAACGAGGGAGGCACTGAAGCTTTCTTT

clone size: -
V gene: TRBV12-5
CDR3 length: 14
D gene: TRBD2
J gene: TRBJ2-5
CDR3 protein: CASGVTSGKETQYF
CDR3 DNA: TGTGCTAGTGGTGTTACTAGCGGCAAAGAGACCCAGTACTTC

clone size: -
V gene: TRBV27
CDR3 length: 13
D gene: -
J gene: TRBJ1-2
CDR3 protein: CASSDTGSYGYTF
CDR3 DNA: TGTGCCAGCAGCGATACCGGGTCCTATGGCTACACCTTC

clone size: once
V gene: TRBV5-6
CDR3 length: 12
D gene: TRBD1
J gene: TRBJ1-1
CDR3 protein: CASSGQGEVAFF
CDR3 DNA: TGTGCCAGCAGCGGACAGGGGGAGGTAGCTTTCTTT

clone size: -
V gene: TRBV2
CDR3 length: 17
D gene: TRBD2
J gene: TRBJ2-3
CDR3 protein: CASSITSGRAFTDTQYF
CDR3 DNA: TGTGCCAGCAGTATCACTAGCGGGAGGGCTTTCACAGATACGCAGTATTTT

clone size: -
V gene: TRBV28
CDR3 length: 19
D gene: -
J gene: TRBJ1-1
CDR3 protein: CASTGLGSQGYLLDTEAFF
CDR3 DNA: TGTGCCAGCACAGGTTTGGGTAGCCAGGGATACCTCCTGGACACTGAAGCTTTCTTT

clone size: -
V gene: TRBV18
CDR3 length: 13
D gene: -
J gene: TRBJ2-1
CDR3 protein: CASSPSRDNEQFF
CDR3 DNA: TGTGCCAGCTCACCCTCCAGGGACAATGAGCAGTTCTTC

clone size: once
V gene: TRBV25-1
CDR3 length: 15
D gene: -
J gene: TRBJ2-5
CDR3 protein: CASSEYRGGQETQYF
CDR3 DNA: TGTGCCAGCAGTGAATATAGAGGAGGACAAGAGACCCAGTACTTC

clone size: few
V gene: TRBV27
CDR3 length: 14
D gene: -
J gene: TRBJ2-7
CDR3 protein: CASSYAGLGYEQYF
CDR3 DNA: TGTGCCAGCAGTTACGCGGGCTTAGGGTACGAGCAGTACTTC

clone size: few
V gene: TRBV9
CDR3 length: 15
D gene: -
J gene: TRBJ2-7
CDR3 protein: CASSVVPGDLYEQYF
CDR3 DNA: TGTGCCAGCAGCGTAGTGCCGGGAGATTTATACGAGCAGTACTTC

clone size: -
V gene: TRBV10-3
CDR3 length: 15
D gene: TRBD1
J gene: TRBJ1-1
CDR3 protein: CAIRPDGQGRTEAFF
CDR3 DNA: TGTGCCATCAGGCCTGACGGACAGGGACGGACTGAAGCTTTCTTT

clone size: -
V gene: TRBV28
CDR3 length: 15
D gene: -
J gene: TRBJ2-1
CDR3 protein: CASSQQGNSYNEQFF
CDR3 DNA: TGTGCCAGCAGTCAACAGGGTAACTCCTACAATGAGCAGTTCTTC

clone size: -
V gene: TRBV9
CDR3 length: 17
D gene: -
J gene: TRBJ2-7
CDR3 protein: CASRGAGPPLAAYEQYF
CDR3 DNA: TGTGCCAGCAGAGGCGCGGGGCCCCCGCTCGCGGCCTACGAGCAGTACTTC

clone size: -
V gene: TRBV5-4
CDR3 length: 13
D gene: -
J gene: TRBJ1-1
CDR3 protein: CASSFSSGTEAFF
CDR3 DNA: TGTGCCAGCAGCTTCAGCTCGGGCACTGAAGCTTTCTTT

clone size: once
V gene: TRBV4-1
CDR3 length: 14
D gene: -
J gene: TRBJ2-7
CDR3 protein: CASSQPEGIGGQYF
CDR3 DNA: TGCGCCAGCAGCCAACCAGAAGGGATCGGGGGGCAGTACTTC

clone size: -
V gene: TRBV5-1
CDR3 length: 15
D gene: TRBD1
J gene: TRBJ1-3
CDR3 protein: CASSLVGQGGNTIYF
CDR3 DNA: TGCGCCAGCAGCTTGGTGGGACAGGGAGGAAACACCATATATTTT

clone size: -
V gene: TRBV6-5
CDR3 length: 16
D gene: TRBD1
J gene: TRBJ1-2
CDR3 protein: CASSYIFRGDNYGYTF
CDR3 DNA: TGTGCCAGCAGTTACATATTCAGGGGGGATAACTATGGCTACACCTTC

clone size: -
V gene: TRBV3-1/TRBV3-2
CDR3 length: 15
D gene: TRBD1
J gene: TRBJ2-2
CDR3 protein: CASSWGQGGTGELFF
CDR3 DNA: TGTGCCAGCAGCTGGGGACAGGGAGGAACCGGGGAGCTGTTTTTT

clone size: once
V gene: TRBV29-1
CDR3 length: 14
D gene: -
J gene: TRBJ1-2
CDR3 protein: CSVPEGQGIYGYTF
CDR3 DNA: TGCAGCGTCCCGGAAGGGCAGGGAATTTACGGCTACACCTTC

clone size: -
V gene: TRBV9
CDR3 length: 15
D gene: -
J gene: TRBJ2-7
CDR3 protein: CASSGGAGAPYEQYF
CDR3 DNA: TGTGCCAGCAGCGGGGGGGCGGGAGCCCCCTACGAGCAGTACTTC

clone size: once
V gene: TRBV9
CDR3 length: 15
D gene: -
J gene: TRBJ1-1
CDR3 protein: CASSPNYIMNTEAFF
CDR3 DNA: TGTGCCAGCAGCCCCAACTACATAATGAACACTGAAGCTTTCTTT

clone size: -
V gene: TRBV5-6
CDR3 length: 14
D gene: -
J gene: TRBJ1-1
CDR3 protein: CASSSLKSGQQAFF
CDR3 DNA: TGTGCCAGCAGCTCTCTCAAATCCGGACAGCAAGCTTTCTTT

clone size: -
V gene: TRBV6-2/TRBV6-3
CDR3 length: 17
D gene: TRBD1
J gene: TRBJ2-2
CDR3 protein: CASSRPPGQSNTGELFF
CDR3 DNA: TGTGCCAGCAGCCGACCCCCGGGACAGTCGAACACCGGGGAGCTGTTTTTT

clone size: -
V gene: TRBV28
CDR3 length: 15
D gene: -
J gene: TRBJ2-1
CDR3 protein: CASSLRGYAGNEQFF
CDR3 DNA: TGTGCCAGCAGTTTACGGGGGTACGCGGGCAATGAGCAGTTCTTC

clone size: -
V gene: TRBV28
CDR3 length: 15
D gene: TRBD2
J gene: TRBJ2-3
CDR3 protein: CASSPTGEGTDTQYF
CDR3 DNA: TGTGCCAGCAGCCCGACCGGGGAGGGAACAGATACGCAGTATTTT

clone size: -
V gene: TRBV29-1
CDR3 length: 14
D gene: -
J gene: TRBJ2-3
CDR3 protein: CSVEGQGVTDTQYF
CDR3 DNA: TGCAGCGTCGAAGGGCAGGGTGTCACAGATACGCAGTATTTT

clone size: -
V gene: TRBV19
CDR3 length: 12
D gene: -
J gene: TRBJ1-5
CDR3 protein: CASSSSRQPQHF
CDR3 DNA: TGTGCCAGTAGTAGCTCACGGCAGCCCCAGCATTTT

clone size: -
V gene: TRBV9
CDR3 length: 15
D gene: -
J gene: TRBJ2-7
CDR3 protein: CASSVSSGESYEQYF
CDR3 DNA: TGTGCCAGCAGCGTCTCTTCCGGGGAGTCCTACGAGCAGTACTTC

clone size: -
V gene: TRBV28
CDR3 length: 13
D gene: TRBD1
J gene: TRBJ1-1
CDR3 protein: CATVTGRNTEAFF
CDR3 DNA: TGTGCCACCGTGACAGGGAGGAACACTGAAGCTTTCTTT

clone size: -
V gene: TRBV15
CDR3 length: 16
D gene: TRBD2
J gene: TRBJ2-4
CDR3 protein: CATSRGTSGIRGIQYF
CDR3 DNA: TGTGCCACCAGCAGAGGGACTAGCGGGATTCGGGGCATTCAGTACTTC

clone size: -
V gene: TRBV21-1
CDR3 length: 15
D gene: -
J gene: TRBJ2-3
CDR3 protein: CASSKERIPGDTQYF
CDR3 DNA: TGTGCCAGCAGCAAAGAACGGATTCCCGGGGATACGCAGTATTTT

clone size: -
V gene: TRBV5-1
CDR3 length: 14
D gene: TRBD1
J gene: TRBJ2-7
CDR3 protein: CASSQDRGTYEQYF
CDR3 DNA: TGCGCCAGCAGCCAGGACAGGGGAACCTACGAGCAGTACTTC

clone size: -
V gene: TRBV7-7
CDR3 length: 15
D gene: TRBD2
J gene: TRBJ2-2
CDR3 protein: CASSLTSGNTGELFF
CDR3 DNA: TGTGCCAGCAGCTTAACTAGCGGAAACACCGGGGAGCTGTTTTTT

clone size: -
V gene: TRBV6-5
CDR3 length: 14
D gene: -
J gene: TRBJ2-1
CDR3 protein: CASRRLQPTDEQFF
CDR3 DNA: TGTGCCAGCAGAAGACTCCAGCCCACCGATGAGCAGTTCTTC

clone size: -
V gene: TRBV10-1
CDR3 length: 14
D gene: -
J gene: TRBJ1-1
CDR3 protein: CASSGGPEGTEAFF
CDR3 DNA: TGCGCCAGCAGTGGGGGACCGGAGGGGACTGAAGCTTTCTTT

clone size: -
V gene: TRBV6-2/TRBV6-3
CDR3 length: 14
D gene: -
J gene: TRBJ1-2
CDR3 protein: CASSSTLESFGYTF
CDR3 DNA: TGTGCCAGCAGTTCTACATTGGAGTCGTTCGGCTACACCTTC

clone size: -
V gene: TRBV7-9
CDR3 length: 14
D gene: TRBD2
J gene: TRBJ2-1
CDR3 protein: CASSLTHRDYESLF
CDR3 DNA: TGTGCCAGCAGCTTGACCCATCGGGACTACGAGTCGCTCTTC

clone size: -
V gene: TRBV7-9
CDR3 length: 14
D gene: TRBD1
J gene: TRBJ1-1
CDR3 protein: CASIKSGGAGEAFF
CDR3 DNA: TGTGCCAGCATAAAATCAGGGGGCGCCGGTGAAGCTTTCTTT

clone size: -
V gene: TRBV5-5
CDR3 length: 13
D gene: -
J gene: TRBJ1-1
CDR3 protein: CASSWGDFAEAFF
CDR3 DNA: TGTGCCAGCAGCTGGGGGGACTTCGCTGAAGCTTTCTTT

clone size: -
V gene: TRBV19
CDR3 length: 15
D gene: -
J gene: TRBJ2-5
CDR3 protein: CASSMPGGGDETQYF
CDR3 DNA: TGTGCCAGTAGTATGCCGGGGGGCGGGGACGAGACCCAGTACTTC

clone size: -
V gene: TRBV7-9
CDR3 length: 14
D gene: -
J gene: TRBJ2-2
CDR3 protein: CASMDGVNTGELFF
CDR3 DNA: TGTGCCAGCATGGACGGGGTGAACACCGGGGAGCTGTTTTTT

clone size: -
V gene: TRBV6-2/TRBV6-3
CDR3 length: 14
D gene: -
J gene: TRBJ2-7
CDR3 protein: CASSYSQATYEQYF
CDR3 DNA: TGTGCCAGCAGTTACTCTCAGGCAACCTACGAGCAGTACTTC

clone size: -
V gene: TRBV12-5
CDR3 length: 14
D gene: -
J gene: TRBJ1-1
CDR3 protein: CASGSPPENTEAFF
CDR3 DNA: TGTGCTAGTGGTTCTCCCCCAGAGAACACTGAAGCTTTCTTT

clone size: -
V gene: TRBV2
CDR3 length: 13
D gene: -
J gene: TRBJ1-1
CDR3 protein: CASSMGGNTEAFF
CDR3 DNA: TGTGCCAGCAGTATGGGGGGTAACACTGAAGCTTTCTTT

clone size: few
V gene: TRBV19
CDR3 length: 18
D gene: -
J gene: TRBJ1-1
CDR3 protein: CASRVSGGGREMNTEAFF
CDR3 DNA: TGTGCCAGTAGGGTCTCCGGGGGAGGGAGGGAAATGAACACTGAAGCTTTCTTT

clone size: -
V gene: TRBV28
CDR3 length: 14
D gene: TRBD1
J gene: TRBJ2-1
CDR3 protein: CASNDQGAYNEQFF
CDR3 DNA: TGTGCCAGCAACGACCAGGGGGCGTACAATGAGCAGTTCTTC

clone size: -
V gene: TRBV2
CDR3 length: 17
D gene: TRBD1
J gene: TRBJ2-6
CDR3 protein: CASKLTGSSSGANVLTF
CDR3 DNA: TGTGCCAGCAAATTGACAGGGTCGAGCTCTGGGGCCAACGTCCTGACTTTC

clone size: -
V gene: TRBV21-1
CDR3 length: 13
D gene: -
J gene: TRBJ1-4
CDR3 protein: CASSLNGGQKLFF
CDR3 DNA: TGTGCCAGCAGCTTGAACGGCGGCCAAAAACTGTTTTTT

clone size: -
V gene: TRBV5-1
CDR3 length: 15
D gene: -
J gene: TRBJ2-1
CDR3 protein: CASSTSERRYNEQFF
CDR3 DNA: TGCGCCAGCAGCACCTCGGAGCGGAGATACAATGAGCAGTTCTTC

clone size: -
V gene: TRBV27
CDR3 length: 14
D gene: TRBD1
J gene: TRBJ2-7
CDR3 protein: CASSYGQGTYEQYF
CDR3 DNA: TGTGCCAGCAGTTATGGACAGGGGACCTACGAGCAGTACTTC

clone size: few
V gene: TRBV6-5
CDR3 length: 14
D gene: -
J gene: TRBJ2-7
CDR3 protein: CASRRAGPGDEQYF
CDR3 DNA: TGTGCCAGCCGACGAGCTGGACCCGGGGATGAGCAGTACTTC

clone size: -
V gene: TRBV19
CDR3 length: 16
D gene: TRBD1
J gene: TRBJ2-3
CDR3 protein: CASSGDSHPSTDTQYF
CDR3 DNA: TGTGCCAGTAGTGGGGACAGTCACCCTAGCACAGATACGCAGTATTTT

clone size: -
V gene: TRBV19
CDR3 length: 14
D gene: -
J gene: TRBJ1-2
CDR3 protein: CASTPLGAYYGYTF
CDR3 DNA: TGTGCCAGTACCCCCCTGGGGGCGTACTATGGCTACACCTTC

clone size: -
V gene: TRBV5-1
CDR3 length: 14
D gene: TRBD1
J gene: TRBJ1-2
CDR3 protein: CASSTWTGTYGYTF
CDR3 DNA: TGCGCCAGCAGCACCTGGACAGGGACTTATGGCTACACCTTC

clone size: few
V gene: TRBV5-1
CDR3 length: 14
D gene: TRBD1
J gene: TRBJ1-5
CDR3 protein: CASRAGTENQPQHF
CDR3 DNA: TGCGCCAGCAGGGCTGGGACAGAGAATCAGCCCCAGCATTTT